This is a list of T cell receptor beta chains from one sample in a study of CXCR3-negative and CXCR3-positive naive CD8 T cells. For each CDR3 protein, TCRdb gives one entry from its re-call of the 5' RACE reads, without DNA. In total, the table holds some 49,000 distinct CDR3 sequences. Material: naive CXCR3- CD8+ T cells from blood. The receptors derive from a human donor in good health. Some clones in this sample may be carry-over from other donors' samples. CDR3s include the opening cysteine and the closing phenylalanine or tryptophan.

J: TRBJ2-7
length: 13
V: TRBV27
CDR3: CASSFRYSYEQYF

J: TRBJ2-7
length: 13
V: TRBV29-1
CDR3: CSVGTDTSYEQYF

J: TRBJ2-7
length: 13
V: TRBV29-1
CDR3: CSVEAGRDYEQYF

J: TRBJ2-7
length: 14
V: TRBV5-1
CDR3: CASSPLQESYEQYF

J: TRBJ1-1
length: 18
V: TRBV5-6
CDR3: CASSLDLAFRQMNTEAFF

J: TRBJ2-1
length: 12
V: TRBV20-1
CDR3: CSAPTGAYEQFF

J: TRBJ2-2
length: 18
V: TRBV5-5
CDR3: CASSLYLTFSFGTGELFF

J: TRBJ1-2
length: 11
V: TRBV6-5
CDR3: CASSYGVGYTF

J: TRBJ2-7
length: 15
V: TRBV7-3
CDR3: CASSPVAGPTYEQYF

J: TRBJ1-1
length: 18
V: TRBV6-5
CDR3: CASSYSPWRLEGGNEAFF

J: TRBJ2-7
length: 14
V: TRBV20-1
CDR3: CSAGRDRGPYEQYF

J: TRBJ2-3
length: 13
V: TRBV9
CDR3: CASRDSMADTQYF

J: TRBJ2-2
length: 15
V: TRBV7-9
CDR3: CASSLTGGTTGELFF

J: TRBJ2-7
length: 13
V: TRBV19
CDR3: CASSILGENEQYF

J: TRBJ2-1
length: 20
V: TRBV7-9
CDR3: CASSSLAGGLASPDANEQFF

J: TRBJ2-7
length: 13
V: TRBV10-3
CDR3: CATSGTGAYEQYF

J: TRBJ1-2
length: 12
V: TRBV12-3/TRBV12-4
CDR3: CASSLTDWGYTF

J: TRBJ2-3
length: 16
V: TRBV14
CDR3: CASSPVTLRDSDTQYF

J: TRBJ2-1
length: 13
V: TRBV29-1
CDR3: CSGGGGAYNEQFF

J: TRBJ2-7
length: 11
V: TRBV29-1
CDR3: CSVERGYEQYF

J: TRBJ1-1
length: 12
V: TRBV5-1
CDR3: CASSLSTTEAFF

J: TRBJ2-1
length: 13
V: TRBV19
CDR3: CASNTAGYNEQFF

J: TRBJ1-3
length: 16
V: TRBV5-5
CDR3: CASSSIGLGAGNTIYF

J: TRBJ1-1
length: 11
V: TRBV10-3
CDR3: CAISETGEAFF

J: TRBJ2-5
length: 16
V: TRBV14
CDR3: CASSPTGQLYQETQYF

J: TRBJ1-1
length: 14
V: TRBV20-1
CDR3: CSARPGRENTEAFF

J: TRBJ2-1
length: 15
V: TRBV11-3
CDR3: CASSLISAPGDEQFF

J: TRBJ2-2
length: 20
V: TRBV7-6
CDR3: CASSLGAAGLAGMNTGELFF

J: TRBJ1-5
length: 12
V: TRBV28
CDR3: CASSLLNQPQHF

J: TRBJ1-2
length: 20
V: TRBV10-3
CDR3: CAISESTRIVALPRDYGYTF

J: TRBJ1-3
length: 15
V: TRBV12-3/TRBV12-4
CDR3: CASSLGGGPGNTIYF